A single sample is the source of the 21 T cell receptor beta chains below, sequenced in a study of glioma-infiltrating T cells. Using RNA template, CDR3s of TCR alpha and beta were amplified with iRepertoire arm-PCR. TCRdb independently ran MiXCR on the multiplex PCR reads; one entry per CDR3 protein. The table lists more than 100,000 distinct CDR3 sequences, about 30% of them singletons. The sequenced material came from glioma tissue, nonneoplastic brain tissue, or PBMCs (not recorded which). The receptors stem from a human donor with low-grade glioma or glioblastoma, undergoing nonglioma brain surgery, or in good health (not recorded which).

This clonotype has a single count. V is TRBV2 and J is TRBJ2-1; TRBD2 matches 10 bases. The CDR3 has 16 residues. The V gene end was trimmed by 5 bases and the J gene end by 4 bases; junction bases not matched to a gene: 8. Germline V gene lookup returns CDR1 SNHLY and CDR2 FYNNEI. CDR3 sequence (DNA): TGTGCCAGCAGTCTAGGACTAGCGGTGTTATACAATGAGCAGTTCTTC. It codes for CASSLGLAVLYNEQFF.

This clonotype was seen more than once but under ten times. This rearrangement joins TRBV24-1 to TRBJ2-1, with D perhaps TRBD1 (6 bases). The V end was cut by 7 bases, the J end by 3 bases, with 24 bases between. Germline CDR1 reads KGHDR; CDR2 reads SFDVKD. The CDR3 is 18 amino acids. The CDR3 region has the DNA TGTGCCACCAGCCGGTCTCTCAAGACAGGAGCTTACTACAATGAGCAGTTCTTC. This codes for CATSRSLKTGAYYNEQFF.

This clonotype was observed many times. The chain couples TRBV18 to TRBJ1-2, with a tentative D call TRBD1 (5 bases). The CDR3 covers 16 residues. Germline CDR1 and CDR2: KGHSH and LQKENI. Between the trimmed V and J ends, which lost 4 bases and 2 bases, there was a span of 17 bases. CDR3 sequence reads: CASSLSRDGSNYGYTF. CDR3 DNA: TGTGCCAGCTCACTTTCCCGGGACGGGTCGAACTATGGCTACACCTTC.

By share, this clonotype counts as medium-sized. The rearrangement links TRBV6-1 to TRBJ2-2, with a possible D match to TRBD2 (5 bases). Trimming took 8 bases from V and 4 from J, leaving 11 bases between them. The CDR3 is 13 residues long. CDR1 is MNHNS, CDR2 SASEGT, per germline. The CDR3 spells CASHRTLTGELFF. As DNA, the CDR3 is TGTGCCAGCCACCGGACTCTCACCGGGGAGCTGTTTTTT.

This clonotype was observed at least ten times. This chain's CDR3 is CASSFLGTDSNQPQHF. CDR3 coding DNA: TGTGCCAGCAGTTTCTTGGGGACAGATAGCAATCAGCCCCAGCATTTT. The chain links TRBV6-1 to TRBJ1-5, with 7 bases that match TRBD1. V lost 5 bases to trimming and J lost 0 bases; unmatched junction nucleotides: 7. Germline CDR1 reads MNHNS; CDR2 reads SASEGT. CDR3 length: 16 amino acids.

This clonotype was seen repeatedly, ten times or more. This chain links TRBV6-1 with TRBJ1-6; D unresolved. This CDR3 is 14 amino acids long. The V end lost 2 bases, the J end lost 10 bases, and 12 bases lay between the germline ends. CDR1 is MNHNS, CDR2 SASEGT, per germline. The CDR3 protein is CASSEQGYGSPLHF. In nucleotides, the CDR3 is TGTGCCAGCAGTGAACAAGGGTACGGCTCACCCCTCCACTTT.

This clonotype was seen many times. This chain uses TRBV27 with TRBJ2-6; D is undetermined. CDR3 length: 14 residues. Germline V gene sequence: CDR1 MNHEY, CDR2 SMNVEV (reference sequence). Between the trimmed V and J ends, which lost 3 bases and 0 bases, there was a span of 3 bases. The CDR3 sequence is CASSFLSGANVLTF. CDR3 nucleotides: TGTGCCAGCAGTTTCCTCTCTGGGGCCAACGTCCTGACTTTC.

This chain connects TRBV29-1 to TRBJ2-5, with 7 bases identical to TRBD2. CDR1 is SQVTM and CDR2 is ANQGSEA in the germline V gene. This CDR3 is built from 12 residues. V shed 6 bases and J 3 bases; nucleotides not matched to a gene: 4. The CDR3 spells CSVLSGEETQYF. For the CDR3, the DNA is TGCAGCGTCTTAAGCGGGGAAGAGACCCAGTACTTC.

This clonotype was observed many times. The chain joins TRBV5-4 to TRBJ2-1; D remains ambiguous. CDR3 length: 15 amino acids. The germline V and J ends were trimmed by 1 base and 4 bases, with 12 bases remaining between them. Germline V gene lookup returns CDR1 SGHNT and CDR2 YYREEE (reference sequence). This chain's CDR3 is CASSLPALGYNEQFF. The CDR3 DNA reads TGTGCCAGCAGCTTGCCCGCTTTGGGTTACAATGAGCAGTTCTTC.

This clonotype was picked up many times. The rearrangement uses TRBV20-1 and TRBJ2-1; a possible D gene is TRBD2 (6 bases). CDR3 size: 15 residues. The V and J ends lost 3 bases and 6 bases respectively, with 18 bases between them. The germline gives CDR1 DFQATT, CDR2 SNEGSKA (reference sequence). The CDR3 protein is CSASRATVGGNEQFF. The CDR3 nucleotides are TGCAGTGCTAGCAGGGCGACCGTGGGGGGCAATGAGCAGTTCTTC.

Points on this clonotype: One base away lies a much larger clone, so this may be a sequencing read error. V gene TRBV20-1 combines with J gene TRBJ1-3; 7 positions agree with TRBD1. This CDR3 contains 13 residues. Germline CDR1 DFQATT, CDR2 SNEGSKA (reference sequence). The CDR3 bases are TGCGGTGCTGCCGACAGGGCTGGAAACACCATATATTTT. This translates into CGAADRAGNTIYF.

This clonotype was picked up many times. The chain couples TRBV6-6 to TRBJ2-5; 13 bases align to TRBD2. Trimming at V came to 0 bases and at J to 1 base, leaving 8 bases not matched to a gene. The CDR3 has 19 amino acids. CDR1 is MNHNY, CDR2 SVGAGI, per germline (reference sequence). The CDR3 DNA reads as TGTGCCAGCAGTTACTCGACTCCAGGACTAGCGGGGGCCCAAGAGACCCAGTACTTC. Amino acids: CASSYSTPGLAGAQETQYF.

Written as DNA, the CDR3 is TGTGCCAGCAGCCAAAAAAGGGTTGACACCGGGGAGCTGTTTTTT. It encodes CASSQKRVDTGELFF. The chain uses TRBV3-1 and TRBJ2-2; D gene uncertain. Trimming stripped 2 bases from V and 3 bases from J, with 10 bases between. The CDR3 runs to 15 residues. CDR1 is LGHDT and CDR2 is YNNKEL in the germline V gene (reference sequence).

This clonotype was counted ten times or more. This chain links TRBV7-2 with TRBJ2-3; 7 nucleotides agree with TRBD1. CDR1 is SGHTA and CDR2 is FQGNSA in the germline V gene. The trim removed 2 bases at V and 6 bases at J, leaving 8 bases unmatched. This CDR3 has 15 amino acids. CDR3 bases: TGTGCCAGCAGCTTACGGGACAGCTTACGGGATACGCAGTATTTT. This encodes CASSLRDSLRDTQYF.

This clonotype has ten or more counts. The chain uses TRBV7-2 and TRBJ2-3; D gene ambiguous. Germline-derived CDR1 and CDR2 are SGHTA and FQGNSA. V lost 1 base, J lost 6 bases, and 5 bases lay in between. CDR3 length equals 12 residues. CDR3 protein: CASSLVPDTQYF. The CDR3 nucleotides read TGTGCCAGCAGCTTAGTCCCGGATACGCAGTATTTT.

The J gene is TRBJ1-2, the V gene TRBV11-1, with D maybe TRBD1 (5 bases). The CDR3 runs to 15 residues. The V end lost 1 base, the J end lost 4 bases, and 13 bases lay between the germline ends. CDR1 is SGHAT, CDR2 FQDESV, per germline (reference sequence). CDR3 DNA: TGTGCCAGCAGCTTAGGTACGGACATTGGCTATGGCTACACCTTC. Residues: CASSLGTDIGYGYTF.

As concerns this clonotype: Possible read error: a much larger clone is one base away. The rearrangement uses TRBV7-9 and TRBJ1-1; D is unresolved. The CDR3 has 14 residues. Per germline, CDR1 SEHNR and CDR2 FQNEAQ (reference sequence). V was clipped by 5 bases and J by 0 bases, with 10 bases between them. CDR3 protein: CASSHPRLNTEAFF. The CDR3 coding sequence is TGTGCCAGCAGCCACCCGCGCCTGAACACTGAAGCTTTCTTT.

The chain carries TRBV12-3 or TRBV12-4 and TRBJ2-3, with 7 nucleotides matching TRBD2. V was pared by 6 bases and J by 0 bases, with 6 bases of the junction left unmatched. This CDR3 is built from 15 residues. The CDR3 DNA reads TGTGCCAGCAGCCCTTATAGCGGGAGCACAGATACGCAGTATTTT. It codes for CASSPYSGSTDTQYF.

Concerning this clonotype itself: A much larger clone differs from this one at a single base, so this may be a read error. This chain connects TRBV11-2 to TRBJ2-2; the match to TRBD2 covers 8 bases. The CDR3 has 15 residues. Per the germline V gene, CDR1 is SGHAT and CDR2 is FQNNGV. The CDR3 region has the DNA TGTGCCAGCAGCCGGAGCGGGGGTGACACCTGGGAGCTGTTTTTT. Its translation is CASSRSGGDTWELFF.

As concerns this clonotype: A read error may be the cause here, since a much bigger clone is one base away. The chain carries TRBV20-1 and TRBJ2-5; 9 nucleotides agree with TRBD1. In germline, CDR1 is DFQATT, CDR2 SNEGSKA (reference sequence). The junction had 10 bases not matched to a gene; V was cut back by 2 bases and J by 12 bases. CDR3 length equals 13 residues. The CDR3 spells CSARTGTGSSKYF. The CDR3 region has the DNA TGCAGTGCTAGAACCGGGACAGGGTCCTCCAAGTACTTC.

In this sample, this clonotype turned up a few times. The chain employs TRBV7-9 and TRBJ1-6; TRBD1 matches 7 bases. Germline V gene lookup returns CDR1 SEHNR and CDR2 FQNEAQ (reference sequence). V shed 8 bases and J 7 bases; nucleotides not matched to a gene: 14. The CDR3 has 16 residues. The CDR3 sequence is CASGAGTDLSNSPLHF. In nucleotides, the CDR3 is TGTGCCAGCGGCGCCGGGACAGACCTTTCAAATTCACCCCTCCACTTT.